A single sample gave rise to the 12 T cell receptor beta chains below, sequenced in a study of Ad26.COV2.S vaccination and SARS-CoV-2 variants. Treatment in this sample: approximately 18 received Ad26.COV2.S at low or high dose, single or two shots; roughly 5 received placebo; per-sample allocation not given. Collection of samples fell on day 63 after the first vaccine or placebo injection. The protocol was immunoSEQ multiplex PCR, while the TCRdb copy is restricted to in-frame clones and leaves out a portion. The data show over 250,000 clones, over 75% seen once. Sequences were derived from peripheral blood, sampled in a trial of Ad26.COV2.S vaccine versus placebo. These receptors were obtained from a person between 18 and 65 years old who received the Ad26.COV2.S COVID-19 vaccine or a placebo.

The V call is TRBV29-1, the J call TRBJ2-6; D is uncertain. V shed 6 bases and J shed 0 bases, with 9 bases lying between them. Germline-derived CDR1 and CDR2 are SQVTM and ANQGSEA. The length of the CDR3 is 14 residues. The CDR3 spells CSVRSSSGANVLTF. CDR3 in DNA: TGCAGCGTGCGGAGCAGCTCTGGGGCCAACGTCCTGACTTTC.

This CDR3 reads CASSLGEGTDTQYF. As DNA, the CDR3 is TGCGCCAGCAGCTTGGGGGAGGGGACAGATACGCAGTATTTT. The chain is built from TRBV5-1 and TRBJ2-3; 7 bases are shared with TRBD2. Germline V gene lookup returns CDR1 SGHRS and CDR2 YFSETQ. V lost 0 bases to trimming and J lost 3 bases; unmatched junction nucleotides: 1. The CDR3 has 14 amino acids. Full variable domain (outside the CDR3, taken from reference TRBV5-1 and TRBJ2-3): KAGVTQTPRYLIKTRGQQVTLSCSPISGHRSVSWYQQTPGQGLQFLFEYFSETQRNKGNFPGRFSGRQFSNSRSEMNVSTLELGDSALYLCASSLGEGTDTQYFGPGTRLTVL.

The chain recombines TRBV6-5 with TRBJ2-7, with a possible D match to TRBD1 (6 bases). Trimming took 5 bases from V and 4 from J, leaving 15 bases between them. This CDR3 has 14 residues. Per germline, CDR1 MNHEY and CDR2 SVGAGI. CDR3 region: CASSQRDNQYEQYF. DNA of the CDR3: TGTGCCAGCAGTCAACGGGACAACCAATACGAGCAGTACTTC.

The V call is TRBV15, the J call TRBJ2-7; 10 bases fit TRBD2. The germline gives CDR1 LNHNV, CDR2 YYDKDF (reference sequence). Trimming removed 3 bases from V and 3 bases from J; junction bases left unmatched: 8. The CDR3 has 16 amino acids. CDR3 in DNA: TGTGCCACCAGCAGCGGGCCGGGACTAGCGAGCTACGAGCAGTACTTC. Translation gives CATSSGPGLASYEQYF.

The genes are TRBV9 and TRBJ2-1; TRBD2 matches 11 bases. J was trimmed by 2 bases and V by 2 bases; bases with no gene match: 6. CDR3 size: 17 residues. Germline loops: CDR1 SGDLS, CDR2 YYNGEE. The CDR3 DNA sequence: TGTGCCAGCAGCGTTAGCGGGGGGGCCTCCCCCTACAATGAGCAGTTCTTC. Translated, it gives CASSVSGGASPYNEQFF.

J is TRBJ2-2 and V is TRBV5-1, with 9 bases aligning to TRBD1. The CDR3 spans 16 residues. V lost 3 bases, J lost 4 bases, and 7 bases stayed unmatched. Germline-derived CDR1 and CDR2 are SGHRS and YFSETQ. The CDR3, as DNA: TGCGCCAGCAGCTCCGGACAGGGGAAAGGCACCGGGGAGCTGTTTTTT. Encoded protein: CASSSGQGKGTGELFF.

This clone came up once. The chain joins TRBV5-1 to TRBJ1-1; weak D call: TRBD1 (6 bases). The germline CDR1 and CDR2 sequences are SGHRS and YFSETQ. The CDR3 contains 15 residues. The V end lost 4 bases, the J end lost 3 bases, and 16 bases lay between the germline ends. CDR3 nucleotides: TGCGCCAGCAGCGCCACAGGGCCGAGCGACACTGAAGCTTTCTTT. Amino acids: CASSATGPSDTEAFF.

This clone was found a few times. The J gene is TRBJ1-2, the V gene TRBV5-8; D gene unclear. There are 9 residues in the CDR3. CDR1 is SGHTS, CDR2 YDEGEE, per germline. Deletions cut 4 bases from V and 7 bases from J, with 2 bases between. In DNA, the CDR3 is TGTGCCAGCAGCGTTGGCTACACCTTC. This codes for CASSVGYTF.

The chain joins TRBV21-1 to TRBJ1-1; the table's D gene call, TRBD1, was not cross checked with the DNA. TRBV21-1 is a known pseudogene. The CDR3 runs 14 residues. The CDR3 DNA is TGTGCCAGCACCCCATTCGAGGGGGTGGATCGTCTCGTCTTT. This sequence encodes CASTPFEGVDRLVF.

The rearrangement joins TRBV6-5 to TRBJ1-5, with 12 bases matching TRBD1. Germline CDR1 and CDR2: MNHEY and SVGAGI. Unmatched junction bases numbered 6, after V lost 6 bases and J lost 6 bases. This CDR3 is built from 15 residues. The CDR3 DNA sequence: TGTGCCAGCAGGGCCGGGACAGGGGGCGGTCAGCCCCAGCATTTT. Its translation: CASRAGTGGGQPQHF.

The rearrangement uses TRBV7-9 and TRBJ2-3, with D unclear. The germline V gene has CDR1 SEHNR and CDR2 FQNEAQ (reference sequence). V lost 5 bases and J 2 bases, leaving 11 bases between the germline ends. The CDR3 has 14 amino acids. The CDR3 region is CASSPRLNTDTQYF. CDR3 bases: TGTGCCAGCAGCCCGCGGCTGAACACAGATACGCAGTATTTT. Together with reference TRBV7-9 and TRBJ2-3, the CDR3 gives the full variable domain: DTGVSQNPRHKITKRGQNVTFRCDPISEHNRLYWYRQTLGQGPEFLTYFQNEAQLEKSRLLSDRFSAERPKGSFSTLEIQRTEQGDSAMYLCASSPRLNTDTQYFGPGTRLTVL.

The V gene is TRBV7-2, the J gene TRBJ1-5, with D maybe TRBD1 (5 bases). In germline, CDR1 is SGHTA, CDR2 FQGNSA. The CDR3 runs to 14 residues. The V and J ends lost 3 bases and 3 bases respectively, with 9 bases between them. The chain's CDR3 is CASSFDRINQPQHF. The CDR3, as DNA: TGTGCCAGCAGCTTCGACAGAATCAATCAGCCCCAGCATTTT.